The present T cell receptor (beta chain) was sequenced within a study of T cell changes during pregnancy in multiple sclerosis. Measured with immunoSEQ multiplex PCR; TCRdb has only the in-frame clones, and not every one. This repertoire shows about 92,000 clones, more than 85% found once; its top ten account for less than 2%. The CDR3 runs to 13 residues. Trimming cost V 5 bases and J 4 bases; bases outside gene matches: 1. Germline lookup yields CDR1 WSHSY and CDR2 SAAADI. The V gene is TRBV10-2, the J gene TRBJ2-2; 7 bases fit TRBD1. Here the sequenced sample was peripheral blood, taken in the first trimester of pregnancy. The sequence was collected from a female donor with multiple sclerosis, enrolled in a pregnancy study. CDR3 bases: TGCGCCAGCAGTAAGGGGGCCACCGGGGAGCTGTTTTTT. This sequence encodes CASSKGATGELFF.